This TCR beta chain was identified in a study of shared clonotypes between healthy human individuals. In the study overall: The donors, a couple of women and a few men, were aged 18 to 49. General study findings and limits: Clonotypes shared by all four donors outscored non-shared clonotypes in generation probability.

V was pared by 6 bases and J by 1 base, with 6 bases between. This CDR3 has 12 residues. Germline CDR1 MNHEY, CDR2 SVGAGI. This clone came up once. As yet, its antigen is unknown. Original handling: Without quality scores, immunoSEQ junctional reads could not be filtered like full-length reads. Assay used: immunoSEQ multiplex PCR; TCRdb lists only in-frame clones, some missing. D and trimming were read from the DNA, whereas the V and J calls and clone size are those reported in that table. The sample lists roughly 2,000,000 clones, less than 95% occurring once. CD8 cells classed as naive were CD45RO-negative and positively selected for CCR7, excluding terminally differentiated effector memory CD45RA+ cells. Every contributor of samples was a Caucasian grown-up residing in Nashville, Tennessee.

The TCR was taken from a man younger than 35 in good health. The sample taken for sequencing was naive CD8+ T cells sorted from blood. This rearrangement joins TRBV6-5 to TRBJ1-1; D is uncertain. CDR3 region: CASSSENTEAFF. The CDR3 DNA follows: TGTGCCAGCAGCTCCGAGAACACTGAAGCTTTCTTT.